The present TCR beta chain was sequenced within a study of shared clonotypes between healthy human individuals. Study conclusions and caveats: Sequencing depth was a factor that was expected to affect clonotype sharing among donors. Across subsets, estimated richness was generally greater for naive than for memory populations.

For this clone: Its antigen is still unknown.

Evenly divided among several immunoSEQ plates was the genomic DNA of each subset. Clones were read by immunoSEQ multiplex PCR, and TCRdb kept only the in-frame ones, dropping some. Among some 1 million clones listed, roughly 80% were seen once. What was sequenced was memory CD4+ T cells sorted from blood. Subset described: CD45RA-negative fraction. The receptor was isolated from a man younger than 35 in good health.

The CDR3 nucleotides read TGTGCCAGCAGCTCGGCCACCTTCGGGGGGAACTATGGCTACACCTTC. Residues: CASSSATFGGNYGYTF. The chain has TRBV5-6 and TRBJ1-2, with D possibly matching TRBD1 (5 bases). Germline V gives CDR1 SGHDT, CDR2 YYEEEE. V was shortened by 3 bases and J by 2 bases, with 17 bases between the two germline ends. There are 16 residues in the CDR3. Complete variable domain (other parts from reference TRBV5-6 and TRBJ1-2): DAGVTQSPTHLIKTRGQQVTLRCSPKSGHDTVSWYQQALGQGPQFIFQYYEEEERQRGNFPDRFSGHQFPNYSSELNVNALLLGDSALYLCASSSATFGGNYGYTFGSGTRLTVV.